These 26 T cell receptor beta chains were all obtained from the same sample, sequenced in a study of OX40 agonist ivuxolimab in advanced cancers. Sequencing used immunoSEQ multiplex PCR; TCRdb keeps in-frame clones, though not all of them. In the table there are about 40,000 clones, roughly 88% of which are singletons. The specimen was CD4+ or CD8+ T cells sorted from blood, collected in a trial of the OX40 agonist ivuxolimab. These receptors were taken from an adult with an advanced solid tumor such as melanoma, head and neck, liver or kidney cancer.

The chain has TRBV30 and TRBJ2-3; TRBD1 aligns across 8 bases. V lost 5 bases and J lost 5; bases outside the gene matches: 6. Germline loops: CDR1 GTSNPN, CDR2 SVGIG (reference sequence). CDR3 length equals 13 residues. The CDR3 is CAWGRDRLDTQYF. The CDR3 region has the DNA TGTGCCTGGGGGCGGGACAGGCTAGATACGCAGTATTTT. Full variable domain (remainder filled in from reference TRBV30 and TRBJ2-3): SQTIHQWPATLVQPVGSPLSLECTVEGTSNPNLYWYRQAAGRGLQLLFYSVGIGQISSEVPQNLSASRPQDRQFILSSKKLLLSDSGFYLCAWGRDRLDTQYFGPGTRLTVL.

V and J are TRBV28 and TRBJ1-3; D is ambiguous. The germline CDR1 and CDR2 sequences are MDHEN and SYDVKM. The ends were cut back, 1 base at V and 4 bases at J, with 5 bases in the middle. The CDR3 spans 13 residues. CDR3 sequence (DNA): TGTGCCAGCAGTTTATTAACCGGAAACACCATATATTTT. This gives the protein CASSLLTGNTIYF.

The rearrangement joins TRBV6-5 to TRBJ2-7; D is unresolved. V was trimmed by 0 bases and J by 6 bases, leaving 9 bases between them. CDR1 is MNHEY and CDR2 is SVGAGI in the germline V gene. The CDR3 contains 13 residues. This chain's CDR3 is CASSYSEYSEQYF. DNA for the CDR3: TGTGCCAGCAGTTACTCCGAGTATAGCGAGCAGTACTTC.

This rearrangement joins TRBV11-2 to TRBJ2-1, with TRBD2 as a possible D gene (7 bases). This CDR3 spans 17 amino acids. Trimming cost V 5 bases and J 3 bases, with 20 bases left between them. The germline CDR1 and CDR2 sequences are SGHAT and FQNNGV. For the CDR3, the DNA is TGTGCCAGCAGCACCGGTCGAGGCGGGGGCAACTACAATGAGCAGTTCTTC. Translation: CASSTGRGGGNYNEQFF.

The rearrangement joins TRBV4-1 to TRBJ1-2, with D unresolved. The CDR3 is 14 residues long. Germline CDR1 MGHRA, CDR2 YSYEKL. Trimming stripped 0 bases from V and 2 bases from J, with 7 bases between. The DNA for the CDR3 is TGCGCCAGCAGCCAAGACCCGACAAACTATGGCTACACCTTC. Its translation: CASSQDPTNYGYTF.

This clone appeared a single time. The rearrangement uses TRBV6-4 and TRBJ2-1; 8 bases are a match to TRBD2. Germline V gene lookup returns CDR1 MRHNA and CDR2 SNTAGT. J lost 8 bases, V lost 6 bases, and 9 bases had no gene match. The CDR3 length is 14 residues. This CDR3 is CASSPRAGADEQFF. In DNA form, the CDR3 reads TGTGCCAGCAGCCCTAGAGCGGGAGCGGATGAGCAGTTCTTC.

The V gene is TRBV7-9, the J gene TRBJ2-1; D perhaps matches TRBD2 (6 bases). The germline gives CDR1 SEHNR, CDR2 FQNEAQ (reference sequence). Trimming shortened V by 10 bases and J by 0 bases, and 19 bases separated the two germline ends. The CDR3 covers 16 residues. This chain's CDR3 is CATASDGGRSYNEQFF. DNA for the CDR3: TGTGCCACCGCGTCTGACGGGGGACGCTCCTACAATGAGCAGTTCTTC.

The chain combines TRBV5-6 with TRBJ1-5, with D possibly TRBD1 on 6 matching bases. This CDR3 comprises 14 residues. With 0 bases removed from V and 6 bases from J, the gap between germline ends came to 10 bases. Germline CDR1 and CDR2: SGHDT and YYEEEE. The CDR3 DNA sequence: TGTGCCAGCAGCTTGGCCCTGGGGGCTCAGCCCCAGCATTTT. Amino acids: CASSLALGAQPQHF.

The rearrangement links TRBV9 to TRBJ2-3; 7 bases are shared with TRBD1. V shed 3 bases, J shed 4 bases, and the junction held 17 bases outside the gene matches. The germline CDR1 and CDR2 sequences are SGDLS and YYNGEE. The CDR3 consists of 18 residues. The DNA of the CDR3 is TGTGCCAGCAGCGGTGACCCACGGGACAGAGCTCGAGCAGATACGCAGTATTTT. Translated: CASSGDPRDRARADTQYF.

Only one count was recorded for this clone. The chain uses TRBV28 and TRBJ1-1; 7 bases line up with TRBD1. The CDR3 extends over 14 amino acids. With 5 bases clipped from V and 6 bases from J, the junction kept 9 bases outside the gene matches. Germline V gene data show CDR1 as MDHEN and CDR2 as SYDVKM. CDR3 sequence (DNA): TGTGCCAGCAGTAAAATCCCGGACAGGCCTGAAGCTTTCTTT. This encodes CASSKIPDRPEAFF.

For this clone: At the DNA level, this CDR3 is encoded by other sequences in the same sample as well. V gene TRBV5-5 combines with J gene TRBJ2-7; TRBD2 agrees at 10 bases. Per germline, CDR1 SGHKS and CDR2 YYEKEE (reference sequence). The CDR3 contains 15 residues. With V trimmed by 4 bases and J by 4 bases, 8 bases remained unmatched. The CDR3 here is CASSQDRTSGYEQYF. The CDR3, as DNA: TGTGCCAGCAGCCAAGATAGGACTAGCGGATACGAGCAGTACTTC.

V gene TRBV7-3 combines with J gene TRBJ2-7, with 9 bases aligning to TRBD1. CDR1 SGHTA and CDR2 FQGTGA come from the germline V gene. The CDR3 spans 15 residues. The V segment lost 3 bases and the J segment 4 bases; nucleotides outside the gene matches: 7. CDR3 sequence: CASSFHGQGPYEQYF. The CDR3 coding sequence is TGTGCCAGCAGCTTTCATGGACAGGGGCCGTACGAGCAGTACTTC.

The chain has TRBV7-8 and TRBJ2-2; D gene unclear. Germline V CDR1 and CDR2: SGHVS, FQNEAQ. V lost 6 bases and J 4 bases, leaving 21 bases between the germline ends. The length of the CDR3 is 17 residues. DNA of the CDR3: TGTGCCAGCAGACCAGCCCACGGACGATCGATCACCGGGGAGCTGTTTTTT. Its protein is CASRPAHGRSITGELFF.

The chain has TRBV27 and TRBJ2-1; D call uncertain. The CDR3 loop spans 12 amino acids. CDR1 is MNHEY, CDR2 SMNVEV, per germline (reference sequence). V lost 2 bases, J lost 6 bases, and 5 bases lay in between. The CDR3 DNA reads TGTGCCAGCAGTTTAGGCGGCAATGAGCAGTTCTTC. Encoded protein: CASSLGGNEQFF.

V gene TRBV28 combines with J gene TRBJ1-4; a weak D match, TRBD1 (5 bases). There are 11 residues in the CDR3. Deletions cut 8 bases from V and 8 bases from J, with 9 bases between. Germline-derived CDR1 and CDR2 are MDHEN and SYDVKM. CDR3 residues: CASDSKEKLFF. The CDR3 DNA sequence: TGTGCCAGCGACAGTAAAGAAAAACTGTTTTTT.

This chain uses TRBV5-1 with TRBJ2-3; D is uncertain. With 4 bases removed from V and 6 bases from J, the gap between germline ends came to 9 bases. Germline V gene lookup returns CDR1 SGHRS and CDR2 YFSETQ. The CDR3 loop spans 12 amino acids. In DNA form, the CDR3 reads TGCGCCAGCAGCCACTACGTGGATACGCAGTATTTT. This translates into CASSHYVDTQYF.

The genes are TRBV6-1 and TRBJ2-7; 11 bases line up with TRBD2. CDR3 size: 15 residues. Germline V gives CDR1 MNHNS, CDR2 SASEGT. V was clipped by 2 bases and J by 3 bases; unmatched bases: 3. The CDR3 loop is CASSETSGSVYEQYF. For the CDR3, the DNA is TGTGCCAGCAGTGAAACTAGCGGGAGTGTCTACGAGCAGTACTTC.

J is TRBJ1-5 and V is TRBV15, with a weak D call TRBD1 (6 bases). The CDR3 length is 15 residues. With 5 bases removed from V and 2 bases from J, the gap between germline ends came to 13 bases. Germline V lookup: CDR1 LNHNV, CDR2 YYDKDF (reference sequence). CDR3 in amino acids: CATSFGGQGNQPQHF. DNA for the CDR3: TGTGCCACCAGCTTTGGGGGCCAAGGCAATCAGCCCCAGCATTTT.

The chain uses TRBV7-6 and TRBJ2-2; possibly TRBD2 for D (5 bases). The length of the CDR3 is 18 residues. Germline V gene sequence: CDR1 SGHVS, CDR2 FNYEAQ. V gave up 1 base and J gave up 0 bases, with 15 bases separating them. CDR3 region: CASSLVVWRNANTGELFF. Written as DNA, the CDR3 is TGTGCCAGCAGCTTAGTGGTTTGGAGGAACGCGAACACCGGGGAGCTGTTTTTT.

The V gene is TRBV27, the J gene TRBJ2-7, with 8 positions matching TRBD1. The CDR3 sequence is 14 residues long. V shed 6 bases and J 3 bases; nucleotides not matched to a gene: 7. The germline V gene encodes CDR1 MNHEY and CDR2 SMNVEV (reference sequence). The CDR3 nucleotides read TGTGCCAGCAGCCCCGGACAGGGAGGCTACGAGCAGTACTTC. Residues: CASSPGQGGYEQYF.

The V call is TRBV7-9, the J call TRBJ2-7; D possibly corresponds to TRBD2 (6 bases). Germline values: CDR1 SEHNR, CDR2 FQNEAQ (reference sequence). The V and J ends lost 5 bases and 8 bases respectively, with 25 bases between them. This CDR3 contains 16 residues. The CDR3 DNA reads TGTGCCAGCAGCCTCCCCGAGGCGTCAGGCGGGGCCCAGCAGTACTTC. It is translated as CASSLPEASGGAQQYF.

The V gene is TRBV7-9, the J gene TRBJ2-7, with TRBD2 matching 13 bases. Germline assignment: CDR1 SEHNR and CDR2 FQNEAQ (reference sequence). V shed 4 bases and J 3 bases; nucleotides not matched to a gene: 3. CDR3 length: 15 residues. This chain's CDR3 is CASSSGLAGVYEQYF. The CDR3 region has the DNA TGTGCCAGCAGCTCAGGACTAGCGGGGGTCTACGAGCAGTACTTC. Complete variable domain (other parts from reference TRBV7-9 and TRBJ2-7): DTGVSQNPRHKITKRGQNVTFRCDPISEHNRLYWYRQTLGQGPEFLTYFQNEAQLEKSRLLSDRFSAERPKGSFSTLEIQRTEQGDSAMYLCASSSGLAGVYEQYFGPGTRLTVT.

The chain recombines TRBV5-5 with TRBJ1-5; D not certain. The CDR3 contains 13 residues. The V end was cut by 4 bases, the J end by 0 bases, with 5 bases between. Per the germline V gene, CDR1 is SGHKS and CDR2 is YYEKEE (reference sequence). CDR3 amino acids: CASSINSNQPQHF. The CDR3 DNA reads as TGTGCCAGCAGCATAAATAGCAATCAGCCCCAGCATTTT.

The rearrangement uses TRBV4-1 and TRBJ2-7; TRBD1 matches 8 bases. The CDR3 has 16 residues. V lost 4 bases and J lost 1; bases outside the gene matches: 9. Germline CDR1 MGHRA, CDR2 YSYEKL. CDR3 DNA: TGCGCCAGCAGCCCCGTCGGGACAGGATCGTCCTACGAGCAGTACTTC. Translation gives CASSPVGTGSSYEQYF.

The V and J genes are TRBV6-5 and TRBJ1-5; D call uncertain. The CDR3 length is 16 residues. Per the germline V gene, CDR1 is MNHEY and CDR2 is SVGAGI. Trimming removed 4 bases at V and 2 bases at J, with 15 bases between. The CDR3 DNA is TGTGCCAGCAGTTTAGCCAGACAAGCGCGCAATCAGCCCCAGCATTTT. Protein: CASSLARQARNQPQHF.

This sequence joins TRBV4-1 and TRBJ1-2; D ambiguous. The CDR3 has 14 residues. CDR1 and CDR2 (germline): MGHRA, YSYEKL. V lost 1 base and J 5 bases, leaving 11 bases between the germline ends. The CDR3: CASSQGYSGYGYTF. CDR3 DNA sequence: TGCGCCAGCAGCCAAGGGTACTCTGGGTATGGCTACACCTTC.